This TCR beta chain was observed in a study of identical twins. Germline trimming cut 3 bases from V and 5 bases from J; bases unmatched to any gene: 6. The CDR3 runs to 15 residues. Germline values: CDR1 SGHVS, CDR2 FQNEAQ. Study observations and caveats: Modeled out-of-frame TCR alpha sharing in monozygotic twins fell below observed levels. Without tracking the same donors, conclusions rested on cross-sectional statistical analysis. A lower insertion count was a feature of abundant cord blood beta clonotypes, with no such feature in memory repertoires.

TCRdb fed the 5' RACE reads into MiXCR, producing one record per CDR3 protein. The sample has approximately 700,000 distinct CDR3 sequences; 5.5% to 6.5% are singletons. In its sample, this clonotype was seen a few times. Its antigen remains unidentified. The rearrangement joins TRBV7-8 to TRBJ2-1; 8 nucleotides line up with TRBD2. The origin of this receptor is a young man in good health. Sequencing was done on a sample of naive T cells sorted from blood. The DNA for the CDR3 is TGTGCCAGCAGCTTCGTGGCGGGAGGTCACAATGAGCAGTTCTTC. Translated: CASSFVAGGHNEQFF.